Below are 20 T cell receptor beta chains sequenced from a single sample in a study of monozygotic twins with inflammatory bowel disease. From its re-call of the 5' RACE reads, TCRdb lists each CDR3 protein once, without DNA. Here the sample table reports hundreds of thousands of distinct CDR3 sequences. The sequencing sample was made of blood. These receptors originate from a human donor with ulcerative colitis or Crohn's disease, or a healthy co-twin of an affected twin (not recorded which).

V and J are TRBV6-5 and TRBJ2-3; the TCRdb call, TRBD1, lacks DNA for checking. The CDR3 totals 11 residues. Germline CDR1 is MNHEY and CDR2 is SVGAGI. CDR3 loop: CASSAGVTQYF.

The chain combines TRBV20-1 with TRBJ1-4; lacking DNA, the TRBD1 call made by TCRdb goes unchecked. The CDR3 extends over 12 amino acids. CDR1 and CDR2 from the germline V gene are DFQATT and SNEGSKA (reference sequence). This chain's CDR3 is CSKKGGGEKLFF.

The chain uses TRBV27 and TRBJ2-5; without DNA, the TCRdb call of TRBD1 cannot be checked. This CDR3 is 16 amino acids long. Germline assignment: CDR1 MNHEY and CDR2 SMNVEV (reference sequence). The CDR3 is CASSLSSRGGQETQYF.

The chain uses TRBV29-1 and TRBJ1-1; TCRdb indicates TRBD1, and absent DNA this call remains unverified. This CDR3 is 12 amino acids long. The germline V gene has CDR1 SQVTM and CDR2 ANQGSEA. The CDR3 spells CSAREPGAEAFF. Based on the CDR3 plus reference TRBV29-1 and TRBJ1-1, the full variable domain is SAVISQKPSRDICQRGTSLTIQCQVDSQVTMMFWYRQQPGQSLTLIATANQGSEATYESGFVIDKFPISRPNLTFSTLTVSNMSPEDSSIYLCSAREPGAEAFFGQGTRLTVV.

This sequence joins TRBV16 and TRBJ2-1; with no DNA, the TCRdb D assignment of TRBD1 cannot be verified. The CDR3 has 14 amino acids. The V gene's germline CDR1 is KGHSY and CDR2 FQNENV. The CDR3 sequence is CASSLNTGGNEQFF.

The chain recombines TRBV15 with TRBJ1-1; TCRdb gives TRBD1 as the D gene, but with no DNA this cannot be confirmed. The CDR3 consists of 12 residues. In germline, CDR1 is LNHNV, CDR2 YYDKDF (reference sequence). The CDR3 sequence: CATSRRQAEAFF. Using reference TRBV15 and TRBJ1-1 for the parts outside the CDR3, the full variable domain is DAMVIQNPRYQVTQFGKPVTLSCSQTLNHNVMYWYQQKSSQAPKLLFHYYDKDFNNEADTPDNFQSRRPNTSFCFLDIRSPGLGDTAMYLCATSRRQAEAFFGQGTRLTVV.

The V gene is TRBV20-1, the J gene TRBJ1-1; TCRdb's D call of TRBD1 is untestable without DNA. Germline CDR1 is DFQATT and CDR2 is SNEGSKA (reference sequence). The CDR3 has 16 amino acids. The CDR3 protein is CSARDLLDRRGTEAFF.

V usage is TRBV12-3 or TRBV12-4 and J usage is TRBJ2-7. The CDR3 contains 14 residues. The CDR3 loop reads CASSLGRTNYEQYF.

CDR3: CASTHGGTQYF. This chain uses TRBV6-5 with TRBJ2-5; TCRdb outputs TRBD1, but without DNA this stays unchecked. Germline V gene sequence: CDR1 MNHEY, CDR2 SVGAGI. This CDR3 spans 11 amino acids.

The V call is TRBV19, the J call TRBJ1-5. Per the germline V gene, CDR1 is LNHDA and CDR2 is SQIVND (reference sequence). The CDR3 is made up of 12 amino acids. CDR3 amino acids: CASSRPAQPQHF.

The chain employs TRBV29-1 and TRBJ2-3; no DNA is available, so the TRBD2 call from TCRdb remains unchecked. CDR1 is SQVTM and CDR2 is ANQGSEA in the germline V gene. This CDR3 is 15 amino acids long. The CDR3 here is CSVEERGTSTDTQYF.

The chain has TRBV2 and TRBJ2-3. This CDR3 contains 15 residues. Looked up from germline, CDR1 is SNHLY and CDR2 is FYNNEI. The CDR3 here is CASGDSGYATDTQYF.

The CDR3 is CASINSGQQFF. The chain carries TRBV6-5 and TRBJ2-1. The germline CDR1 and CDR2 sequences are MNHEY and SVGAGI. There are 11 residues in the CDR3.

The chain has TRBV27 and TRBJ1-5; TCRdb picks TRBD1, but there is no DNA to check that call. In germline, CDR1 is MNHEY, CDR2 SMNVEV (reference sequence). This CDR3 contains 14 residues. The CDR3 protein is CASNPSRQGKPQHF.

The gene calls are TRBV7-9 and TRBJ2-1. CDR3 length: 13 amino acids. Germline V CDR1 and CDR2: SEHNR, FQNEAQ (reference sequence). The CDR3 here is CASSLLGDDEQFF.

This chain connects TRBV28 to TRBJ2-5; TCRdb proposes TRBD2, but this gene call is untestable without DNA. Germline values: CDR1 MDHEN, CDR2 SYDVKM. The CDR3 is 15 residues long. CDR3 amino acids: CASSSGRLFQETQYF.

The rearrangement links TRBV27 to TRBJ1-2; TCRdb proposes TRBD1, but this gene call is untestable without DNA. This CDR3 is 13 amino acids long. CDR1 MNHEY and CDR2 SMNVEV come from the germline V gene (reference sequence). The CDR3 loop is CASSFTGSWGYTF.

V usage is TRBV19 and J usage is TRBJ1-3. The germline V gene encodes CDR1 LNHDA and CDR2 SQIVND (reference sequence). The CDR3 is 14 amino acids. This CDR3 reads CASTAVHSGNTIYF.

The chain couples TRBV28 to TRBJ2-2; the TCRdb D gene call, TRBD2, has no DNA to confirm it. The CDR3 has 16 amino acids. Germline values: CDR1 MDHEN, CDR2 SYDVKM. CDR3 loop: CASCIPSGGLAGELFF.

This chain uses TRBV10-3 with TRBJ1-1; TCRdb's D gene call, TRBD1, goes unchecked for lack of DNA. The CDR3 has 14 residues. From germline, CDR1 is ENHRY and CDR2 SYGVKD. The CDR3 loop is CAISERGAAHEAFF.